This T cell receptor (beta chain) was profiled in a study of cytomegalovirus exposure and HLA in healthy donors. Points from the study as a whole: Subsequent analysis revealed that first-cohort TCR clusters tended to co-occur in the approximately 120 validation repertoires. Reports showed the classifier diagnosing cytomegalovirus status with high specificity and sensitivity. The authors enumerated 150 to 200 TCR beta chains as linked to cytomegalovirus. Through in vitro validation, three CMV-associated chains were shown to be specific for CMV antigens.

Measured with immunoSEQ multiplex PCR; TCRdb has only the in-frame clones, and not every one. The table lists over 200,000 clones, approximately 87% of them singletons, with roughly 5.5% in the top ten. Details on this clone: Its target is not known.

Sequencing was performed on PBMCs. The receptor comes from a woman between 18 and 30 years old in good health and CMV-seronegative.

In nucleotides, the CDR3 is TGTGCCAGCAGCTTCCCCGGGACAGGATTGGCTTTCTTT. Translating gives CASSFPGTGLAFF. The J gene is TRBJ1-1, the V gene TRBV7-3; 8 bases agree with TRBD1. Trimming removed 3 bases from V and 11 bases from J; junction bases left unmatched: 8. Germline values: CDR1 SGHTA, CDR2 FQGTGA. The CDR3 runs to 13 residues.